Listed here are 6 T cell receptor beta chains from one sample, sequenced in a study of identifying expanded T cells in peripheral blood (dated 2019 in TCRdb). Receptor amplification or capture employed the immunoSEQ multiplex PCR assay. TCRdb carries this immuneACCESS record with in-frame sequences only. Its versions omit some clonotypes, under half of them owing to an unresolved V gene in the studies checked, with the rest unexplained. In all, the sample holds roughly 63,000 clones, and about 83% of those were seen once. Over 15% of the sample is in the top ten clones. Input material: blood. The receptors stem from a person aged 18-70 years in good health.

This sequence joins TRBV7-2 and TRBJ2-2, with D possibly being TRBD1 (5 bases). Trimming took off 5 bases at V and 4 bases at J, with 14 bases between the two ends. This CDR3 is built from 15 residues. Germline V gene data show CDR1 as SGHTA and CDR2 as FQGNSA. The CDR3 region is CASSAQQVGTGELFF. The CDR3 DNA reads as TGTGCCAGCAGCGCCCAACAGGTCGGCACCGGGGAGCTGTTTTTT. Based on the CDR3 plus reference TRBV7-2 and TRBJ2-2, the full variable domain is GAGVSQSPSNKVTEKGKDVELRCDPISGHTALYWYRQSLGQGLEFLIYFQGNSAPDKSGLPSDRFSAERTGGSVSTLTIQRTQQEDSAVYLCASSAQQVGTGELFFGEGSRLTVL.

The CDR3 DNA reads TGTGCCATCAGTGATCCGGATTCCTACGAGCAGTACTTC. Its translation is CAISDPDSYEQYF. This chain joins TRBV10-3 and TRBJ2-7; D ambiguous. The CDR3 sequence is 13 residues long. Germline V gives CDR1 ENHRY, CDR2 SYGVKD. Trimming cost V 3 bases and J 1 base, with 7 bases left between them.

Details on this clone: The junction departs from the called germline gene at one end, perhaps through a read error. The chain joins TRBV5-4 to TRBJ1-2, with D maybe TRBD1 (5 bases). The CDR3 is 13 amino acids. In germline, CDR1 is SGHNT, CDR2 YYREEE (reference sequence). In DNA form, the CDR3 reads TGCGCCAGCAGCCGGACCAGGGAGGATGGCTACACCTTC. It is translated as CASSRTREDGYTF. Drawing the rest from reference TRBV5-4 and TRBJ1-2, the complete variable domain is ETGVTQSPTHLIKTRGQQVTLRCSSQSGHNTVSWYQQALGQGPQFIFQYYREEENGRGNFPPRFSGLQFPNYSSELNVNALELDDSALYLCASSRTREDGYTFGSGTRLTVV.

This clone occurred once. The chain is built from TRBV4-2 and TRBJ2-1; 11 positions match TRBD2. Germline V lookup: CDR1 LGHNA, CDR2 YNFKEQ. The CDR3 is made up of 16 amino acids. The ends lost 6 bases at V and 0 bases at J; junction bases unmatched: 4. The CDR3 region has the DNA TGTGCCAGCAGTACCACTAGCGGGAGCTCCTACAATGAGCAGTTCTTC. Translating gives CASSTTSGSSYNEQFF.

This chain connects TRBV21-1 to TRBJ2-4; the table calls TRBD2, which could not be checked here. TRBV21-1 is flagged as a pseudogene. The CDR3 extends over 19 amino acids. CDR3 loop: CASSKEVSPGEMAKNIQYF. CDR3 DNA: TGTGCCAGCAGCAAAGAAGTGTCCCCGGGGGAGATGGCCAAAAACATTCAGTACTTC.

The chain is built from TRBV6-1 and TRBJ1-4; possible D gene TRBD1, 6 bases. The germline V gene has CDR1 MNHNS and CDR2 SASEGT. V lost 8 bases, J lost 7 bases, and 14 bases lay in between. The CDR3 covers 13 residues. The CDR3 region is CASQQGRGEKLFF. CDR3 nucleotide sequence: TGTGCCAGCCAACAGGGACGTGGTGAAAAACTGTTTTTT.